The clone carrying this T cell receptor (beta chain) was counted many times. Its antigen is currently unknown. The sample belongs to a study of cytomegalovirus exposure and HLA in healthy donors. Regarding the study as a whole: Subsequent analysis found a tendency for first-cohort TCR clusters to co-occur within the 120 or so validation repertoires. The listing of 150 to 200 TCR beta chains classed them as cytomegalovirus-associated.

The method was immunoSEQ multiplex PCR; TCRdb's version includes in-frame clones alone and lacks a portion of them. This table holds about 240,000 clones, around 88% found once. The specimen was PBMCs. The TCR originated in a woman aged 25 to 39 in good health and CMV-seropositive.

CDR3 sequence (DNA): TGTGCCAGCAGCGAGGACAGGGGACGTACTGAAGCTTTCTTT. This sequence encodes CASSEDRGRTEAFF. The chain couples TRBV7-8 to TRBJ1-1; 9 bases align to TRBD1. The CDR3 contains 14 residues. V shed 5 bases, J shed 5 bases, and the junction held 6 bases outside the gene matches. From germline, CDR1 is SGHVS and CDR2 FQNEAQ.